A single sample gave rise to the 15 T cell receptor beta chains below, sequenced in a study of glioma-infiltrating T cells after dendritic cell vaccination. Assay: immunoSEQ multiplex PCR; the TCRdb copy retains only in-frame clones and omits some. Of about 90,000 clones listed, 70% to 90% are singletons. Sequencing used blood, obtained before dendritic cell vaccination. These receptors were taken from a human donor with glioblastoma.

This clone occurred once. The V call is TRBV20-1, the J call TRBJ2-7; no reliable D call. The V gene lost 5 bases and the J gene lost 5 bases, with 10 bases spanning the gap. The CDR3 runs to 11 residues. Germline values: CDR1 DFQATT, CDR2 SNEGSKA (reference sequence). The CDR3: CSAQLRNEQYF. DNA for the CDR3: TGCAGTGCTCAACTGCGGAACGAGCAGTACTTC.

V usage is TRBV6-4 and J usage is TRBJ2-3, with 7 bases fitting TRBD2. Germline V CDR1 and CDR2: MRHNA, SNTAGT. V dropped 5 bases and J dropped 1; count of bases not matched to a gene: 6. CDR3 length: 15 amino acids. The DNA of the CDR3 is TGTGCCAGCAGTCTGAGCGGGGAGGGCACAGATACGCAGTATTTT. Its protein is CASSLSGEGTDTQYF.

The CDR3 region has the DNA TGCAGCCTTCGGACAGGGGATTCCACTGAAGCTTTCTTT. This translates into CSLRTGDSTEAFF. The chain is built from TRBV29-1 and TRBJ1-1, with TRBD1 matching over 9 bases. Germline loops: CDR1 SQVTM, CDR2 ANQGSEA. V shed 8 bases, J shed 4 bases, and the junction held 8 bases outside the gene matches. The CDR3 is made up of 13 amino acids.

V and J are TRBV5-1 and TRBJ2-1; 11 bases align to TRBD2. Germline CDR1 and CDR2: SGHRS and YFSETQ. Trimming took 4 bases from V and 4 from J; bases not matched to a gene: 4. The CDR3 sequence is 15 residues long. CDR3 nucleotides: TGCGCCAGCAGCAATAGCGGGGGGGCTTACAATGAGCAGTTCTTC. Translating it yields CASSNSGGAYNEQFF.

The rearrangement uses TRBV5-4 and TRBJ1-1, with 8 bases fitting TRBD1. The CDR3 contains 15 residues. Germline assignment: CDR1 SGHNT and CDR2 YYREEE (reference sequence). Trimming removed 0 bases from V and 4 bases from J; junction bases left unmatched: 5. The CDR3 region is CASSLGQGAATEAFF. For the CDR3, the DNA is TGTGCCAGCAGCTTGGGGCAGGGGGCCGCCACTGAAGCTTTCTTT.

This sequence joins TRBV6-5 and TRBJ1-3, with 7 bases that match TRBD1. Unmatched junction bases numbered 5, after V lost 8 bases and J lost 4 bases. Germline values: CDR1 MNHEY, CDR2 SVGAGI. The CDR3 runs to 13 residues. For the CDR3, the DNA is TGTGCCAGCGCAACAGGGGCGGGAAACACCATATATTTT. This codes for CASATGAGNTIYF.

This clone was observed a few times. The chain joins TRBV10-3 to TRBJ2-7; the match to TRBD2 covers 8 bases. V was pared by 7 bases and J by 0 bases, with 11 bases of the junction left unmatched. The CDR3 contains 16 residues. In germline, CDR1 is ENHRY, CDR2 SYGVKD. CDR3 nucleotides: TGTGCCATCAAAGGGGCTAGCGGGTCAACCTCCTACGAGCAGTACTTC. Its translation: CAIKGASGSTSYEQYF.

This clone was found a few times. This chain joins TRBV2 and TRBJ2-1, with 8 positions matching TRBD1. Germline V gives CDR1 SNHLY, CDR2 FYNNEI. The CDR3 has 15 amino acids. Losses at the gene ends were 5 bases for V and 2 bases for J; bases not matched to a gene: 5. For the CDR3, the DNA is TGTGCCAGCAGTTACCGGGACAGGACCTACAATGAGCAGTTCTTC. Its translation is CASSYRDRTYNEQFF.

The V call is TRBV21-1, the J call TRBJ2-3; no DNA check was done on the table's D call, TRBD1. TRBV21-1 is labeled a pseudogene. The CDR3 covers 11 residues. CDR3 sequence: CASRPSGQFYF. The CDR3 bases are TGTGCCAGCCGACCGTCCGGACAGTTTTATTTT.

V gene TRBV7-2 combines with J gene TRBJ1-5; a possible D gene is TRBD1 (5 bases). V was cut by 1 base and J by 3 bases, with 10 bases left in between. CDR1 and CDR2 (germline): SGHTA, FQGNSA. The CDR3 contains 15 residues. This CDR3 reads CASSLGSGLNQPQHF. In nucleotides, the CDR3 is TGTGCCAGCAGCTTAGGTTCAGGGCTCAATCAGCCCCAGCATTTT.

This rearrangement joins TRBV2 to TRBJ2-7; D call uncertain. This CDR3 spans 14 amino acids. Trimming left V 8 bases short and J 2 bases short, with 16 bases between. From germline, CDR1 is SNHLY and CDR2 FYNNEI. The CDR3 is CASRGESAAYEQYF. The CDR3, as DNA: TGTGCCAGCCGCGGCGAGAGTGCGGCCTACGAGCAGTACTTC.

The CDR3 reads CASSDMGLAETGELFF. The DNA for the CDR3 is TGCGCCAGCAGTGATATGGGACTAGCGGAAACCGGGGAGCTGTTTTTT. This rearrangement joins TRBV10-1 to TRBJ2-2; 11 bases map to TRBD2. V trimming: 3 bases; J trimming: 5 bases; junction bases outside the gene matches: 5. This CDR3 region has 16 residues. Germline V lookup: CDR1 WNHNN, CDR2 SYGVQD (reference sequence).

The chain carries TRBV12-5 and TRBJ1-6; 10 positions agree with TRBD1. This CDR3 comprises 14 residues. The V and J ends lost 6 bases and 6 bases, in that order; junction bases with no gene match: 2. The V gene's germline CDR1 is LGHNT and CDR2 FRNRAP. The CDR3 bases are TGTGCTAGTGGCCGGGACAGGGGTAATTCACCCCTCCACTTT. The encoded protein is CASGRDRGNSPLHF.

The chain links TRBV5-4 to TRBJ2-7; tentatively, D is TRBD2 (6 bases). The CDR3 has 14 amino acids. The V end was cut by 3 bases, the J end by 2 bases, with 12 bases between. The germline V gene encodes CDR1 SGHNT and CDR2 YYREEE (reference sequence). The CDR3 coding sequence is TGTGCCAGCAGCTCGAGACTAGAAACCTACGAGCAGTACTTC. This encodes CASSSRLETYEQYF.

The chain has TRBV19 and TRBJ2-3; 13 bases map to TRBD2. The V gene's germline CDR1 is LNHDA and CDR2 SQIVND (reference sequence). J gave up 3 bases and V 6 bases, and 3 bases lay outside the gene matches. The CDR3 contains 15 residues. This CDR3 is CASRTSGGLTDTQYF. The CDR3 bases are TGTGCCAGTAGGACTAGCGGGGGGTTAACAGATACGCAGTATTTT.